Reported below is one T cell receptor (beta chain). Its specificity is not known. This entry is derived from a study of cytomegalovirus exposure and HLA in healthy donors. Whole-study results and caveats: Differences between HLA loci emerged in a later analysis of TCR association rates, with DRB1 most and HLA-C fewest. In a later analysis, at a false discovery rate of 0.05, some 17,000 TCR beta sequences were associated with HLA alleles.

Germline V CDR1 and CDR2: SGHRS, YFSETQ. The ends lost 0 bases at V and 5 bases at J; junction bases unmatched: 4. This CDR3 spans 15 amino acids. The primer mix had 60 Vbeta and 13 Jbeta primers. Using immunoSEQ multiplex PCR, the repertoire was profiled, and TCRdb retains in-frame clones only, with some absent. The profile shows 83,000 or so clones, around 79% of them singletons. The chain combines TRBV5-1 with TRBJ2-7; 11 bases align to TRBD2. The sample was PBMCs. This clonotype originated in a woman in her forties in good health and CMV-seropositive. As DNA, the CDR3 is TGCGCCAGCAGCTTGGGTAGCGGGGGGGCCCACGAGCAGTACTTC. Its protein product is CASSLGSGGAHEQYF.